The 26 T cell receptor beta chains below all came from one sample that was sequenced in a study of T-cell reconstitution after alpha-beta-depleted transplantation in children. Preparing the TCRbeta library involved the use of unique molecular identifiers. TCRdb re-analysed the PCR reads in MiXCR, keeping a single row per CDR3 protein. Of some 590,000 distinct CDR3 sequences detected, under 12% appear once; the ten largest clones hold 3.5% to 5%. This material consisted of PBMCs from the stem cell graft donor, taken from the stem cell graft. The source of these receptors is a human donor who donated a stem cell graft to a child with acute myeloid leukemia.

The CDR3 sequence is CASRGAGAYGYTF. CDR3 nucleotides: TGTGCCAGCAGGGGCGCAGGAGCCTATGGCTACACCTTC. V usage is TRBV7-8 and J usage is TRBJ1-2, with no clear D. The germline V and J ends were trimmed by 6 bases and 4 bases, with 12 bases remaining between them. The CDR3 runs 13 residues. CDR1 and CDR2 (germline): SGHVS, FQNEAQ.

CDR3 in amino acids: CASRGQGTFGTYEQYF. CDR3 bases: TGTGCCAGCAGGGGTCAAGGGACATTCGGGACCTACGAGCAGTACTTC. The rearrangement joins TRBV6-1 to TRBJ2-7; weak D call: TRBD1 (6 bases). CDR3 length: 16 amino acids. From germline, CDR1 is MNHNS and CDR2 SASEGT. V was cut by 6 bases and J by 2 bases, with 20 bases left in between.

There are a few counts of this clonotype. The chain carries TRBV12-3 or TRBV12-4 and TRBJ1-1; 7 nucleotides agree with TRBD1. The CDR3 covers 15 residues. Germline trimming cut 5 bases from V and 6 bases from J; bases unmatched to any gene: 12. The CDR3 coding sequence is TGTGCCAGCAGTATGCGTCGGACAGGAACCTCTGAAGCTTTCTTT. Its translation: CASSMRRTGTSEAFF.

This clonotype was detected only a few times. The chain recombines TRBV12-3 or TRBV12-4 with TRBJ1-2; no clear D. V lost 7 bases to trimming and J lost 0 bases, with 3 bases between them. The CDR3 consists of 11 residues. CDR3 DNA sequence: TGTGCCAGCACATCTAACTATGGCTACACCTTC. Translated: CASTSNYGYTF.

The chain couples TRBV6-4 to TRBJ2-2, with 11 bases aligning to TRBD2. CDR3 length: 17 residues. J gave up 2 bases and V 4 bases, and 6 bases lay outside the gene matches. Germline V gene lookup returns CDR1 MRHNA and CDR2 SNTAGT. CDR3 sequence (DNA): TGTGCCAGCAGTGCTCGACTAGCGGGATATAACACCGGGGAGCTGTTTTTT. Its translation: CASSARLAGYNTGELFF.

The gene calls are TRBV24-1 and TRBJ2-2, with D perhaps TRBD1 (5 bases). V dropped 3 bases and J dropped 6 bases, with 13 bases sitting between them. Germline CDR1 and CDR2: KGHDR and SFDVKD. The CDR3 contains 15 residues. The CDR3 DNA sequence: TGTGCCACCAGTGATCTGGGGCTAGACCCCGGGGAGCTGTTTTTT. Translation gives CATSDLGLDPGELFF.

This clonotype was detected many times. This rearrangement joins TRBV20-1 to TRBJ2-7, with 7 nucleotides matching TRBD1. CDR1 is DFQATT, CDR2 SNEGSKA, per germline (reference sequence). After removal of 3 bases from V and 7 bases from J, the junction contained 9 bases not matched to a gene. The CDR3 consists of 13 residues. As DNA, the CDR3 is TGCAGTGCTAGCGGGACAGACAGTAGGGAGCAGTACTTC. Translated: CSASGTDSREQYF.

This chain links TRBV29-1 with TRBJ1-6; unclear D gene. CDR3 length: 17 amino acids. The ends were cut back, 1 base at V and 0 bases at J, with 13 bases in the middle. From germline, CDR1 is SQVTM and CDR2 ANQGSEA. CDR3 loop: CSVEVPRRSSYNSPLHF. CDR3 sequence (DNA): TGCAGCGTTGAAGTTCCGCGAAGGAGCTCCTATAATTCACCCCTCCACTTT. The variable domain in full, with the rest retrieved from reference TRBV29-1 and TRBJ1-6, is SAVISQKPSRDICQRGTSLTIQCQVDSQVTMMFWYRQQPGQSLTLIATANQGSEATYESGFVIDKFPISRPNLTFSTLTVSNMSPEDSSIYLCSVEVPRRSSYNSPLHFGNGTRLTVT.

V is TRBV2 and J is TRBJ1-2; tentative D call: TRBD1 (6 bases). CDR3 length equals 17 residues. Trimming removed 2 bases from V and 6 bases from J, with 22 bases in between. From germline, CDR1 is SNHLY and CDR2 FYNNEI. The CDR3 spells CASSEREGVNLGDGYTF. Written as DNA, the CDR3 is TGTGCCAGCAGTGAAAGGGAGGGGGTCAATCTCGGAGATGGCTACACCTTC.

This clonotype was counted a few times. V usage is TRBV9 and J usage is TRBJ2-5; 13 bases map to TRBD2. Germline loops: CDR1 SGDLS, CDR2 YYNGEE. This CDR3 region has 20 residues. V shed 1 base, J shed 5 bases, and the junction held 17 bases outside the gene matches. The CDR3 spells CASSVRGGLAGRVLGETQYF. In DNA, the CDR3 is TGTGCCAGCAGCGTAAGGGGGGGACTAGCGGGAAGGGTCCTGGGTGAGACCCAGTACTTC.

V and J are TRBV11-2 and TRBJ2-3; maybe TRBD2 (6 bases). There are 17 residues in the CDR3. V was pared by 0 bases and J by 4 bases, with 17 bases between. Germline V gene sequence: CDR1 SGHAT, CDR2 FQNNGV. The CDR3 sequence is CASSLENTGSRSDTQYF. The CDR3 DNA reads TGTGCCAGCAGCTTAGAAAATACCGGGAGTCGATCAGATACGCAGTATTTT.

The J gene is TRBJ2-1, the V gene TRBV4-3; 11 bases match TRBD2. This CDR3 has 17 amino acids. Germline loops: CDR1 LGHNA, CDR2 YSLEER. Trimming removed 3 bases from V and 4 bases from J; junction bases left unmatched: 8. The CDR3 spells CASSHRPGTSGYNEQFF. The CDR3 region has the DNA TGCGCCAGCAGCCATCGACCCGGGACTAGCGGTTACAATGAGCAGTTCTTC.

This chain connects TRBV5-1 to TRBJ2-5, with D maybe TRBD2 (5 bases). The germline CDR1 and CDR2 sequences are SGHRS and YFSETQ. CDR3 size: 15 residues. V lost 5 bases to trimming and J lost 1 base, with 15 bases between them. The CDR3 loop is CASSLRGGRQETQYF. The CDR3 DNA sequence: TGCGCCAGCAGTCTCCGAGGAGGACGCCAAGAGACCCAGTACTTC. The entire variable domain, with the rest obtained from reference TRBV5-1 and TRBJ2-5, is as follows: KAGVTQTPRYLIKTRGQQVTLSCSPISGHRSVSWYQQTPGQGLQFLFEYFSETQRNKGNFPGRFSGRQFSNSRSEMNVSTLELGDSALYLCASSLRGGRQETQYFGPGTRLLVL.

The table lists this clonotype with many counts. The V call is TRBV3-1, the J call TRBJ1-4; D ambiguous. From germline, CDR1 is LGHDT and CDR2 YNNKEL (reference sequence). The CDR3 totals 11 residues. The V end lost 2 bases, the J end lost 15 bases, and 10 bases lay between the germline ends. The CDR3, as DNA: TGTGCCAGCAGCCAAATGCGGGAAATGTTTTTT. Protein: CASSQMREMFF.

This chain joins TRBV27 and TRBJ2-2; D remains ambiguous. CDR3 size: 12 residues. Germline CDR1 and CDR2: MNHEY and SMNVEV (reference sequence). The V end was cut by 3 bases, the J end by 5 bases, with 4 bases between. The CDR3 here is CASSFWTGELFF. The CDR3 DNA reads as TGTGCCAGCAGTTTTTGGACCGGGGAGCTGTTTTTT.

V and J are TRBV12-3 or TRBV12-4 and TRBJ2-1; 7 bases line up with TRBD2. The V gene end was trimmed by 3 bases and the J gene end by 5 bases; junction bases not matched to a gene: 4. The CDR3 totals 14 residues. As DNA, the CDR3 is TGTGCCAGCAGTTTGGCAGCGGGGAACAATGAGCAGTTCTTC. It codes for CASSLAAGNNEQFF.

This clonotype was seen a few times. The chain's CDR3 is CSAKLPSGRGETQYF. CDR3 DNA sequence: TGCAGTGCTAAACTACCTAGCGGACGTGGGGAGACCCAGTACTTC. The rearrangement joins TRBV20-1 to TRBJ2-5, with 7 bases aligning to TRBD2. The germline V gene encodes CDR1 DFQATT and CDR2 SNEGSKA (reference sequence). The CDR3 consists of 15 residues. Trimming at V came to 4 bases and at J to 5 bases, leaving 13 bases not matched to a gene.

This clonotype has at least ten counts. The chain couples TRBV7-2 to TRBJ2-7, with 8 nucleotides matching TRBD2. The CDR3 loop spans 15 amino acids. V dropped 1 base and J dropped 3; count of bases not matched to a gene: 5. Germline CDR1 SGHTA, CDR2 FQGNSA. The CDR3 is CASSLGVGTSYEQYF. DNA for the CDR3: TGTGCCAGCAGCTTAGGGGTCGGGACTAGCTACGAGCAGTACTTC.

This clonotype was seen only a few times. The V call is TRBV12-3 or TRBV12-4, the J call TRBJ2-1; TRBD1 is a possible D gene (6 bases). The CDR3 consists of 15 residues. Deletions cut 1 base from V and 4 bases from J, with 11 bases between. CDR3 region: CASSLGDTPYNEQFF. The CDR3 DNA is TGTGCCAGCAGTTTAGGGGACACGCCTTACAATGAGCAGTTCTTC.

This clonotype has a count of ten or more. The V gene is TRBV7-8, the J gene TRBJ2-7; 14 nucleotides match TRBD2. There are 17 residues in the CDR3. The V segment lost 0 bases and the J segment 7 bases; nucleotides outside the gene matches: 8. CDR1 and CDR2 (germline): SGHVS, FQNEAQ. CDR3 loop: CASSLALGLAGVSEQYF. The CDR3 bases are TGTGCCAGCAGCTTAGCGCTGGGACTAGCGGGAGTGAGTGAGCAGTACTTC. Full variable domain (remainder filled in from reference TRBV7-8 and TRBJ2-7): GAGVSQSPRYKVAKRGQDVALRCDPISGHVSLFWYQQALGQGPEFLTYFQNEAQLDKSGLPSDRFFAERPEGSVSTLKIQRTQQEDSAVYLCASSLALGLAGVSEQYFGPGTRLTVT.

Ten or more counts support this clonotype. The rearrangement links TRBV6-2 or TRBV6-3 to TRBJ2-7; TRBD2 agrees at 10 bases. Germline CDR1 is MNHEY and CDR2 is SVGEGT. Unmatched junction bases numbered 11, after V lost 0 bases and J lost 3 bases. CDR3 length equals 18 residues. For the CDR3, the DNA is TGTGCCAGCAGTTACTCGATAGGTAGCGGGAGGATTCGCTACGAGCAGTACTTC. Translated: CASSYSIGSGRIRYEQYF.

This clonotype was detected a few times. This chain links TRBV6-1 with TRBJ2-5; 9 bases align to TRBD2. CDR1 and CDR2 from the germline V gene are MNHNS and SASEGT. This CDR3 is built from 16 residues. V lost 6 bases, J lost 7 bases, and 15 bases stayed unmatched. CDR3 nucleotide sequence: TGTGCCAGCAGCACCGGGACTAGCAAGTCCCTAGGGACCCAGTACTTC. Protein product: CASSTGTSKSLGTQYF.

This clonotype has more than one count but fewer than ten. The chain has TRBV20-1 and TRBJ2-2, with a possible D match to TRBD2 (5 bases). This CDR3 region has 12 residues. Trimming cost V 2 bases and J 9 bases, with 10 bases left between them. Germline lookup yields CDR1 DFQATT and CDR2 SNEGSKA (reference sequence). The CDR3 region is CSARQSGRELFF. The CDR3 DNA reads as TGCAGTGCTAGACAGAGCGGCAGGGAGCTGTTTTTT.

The chain combines TRBV7-9 with TRBJ2-2; 7 positions match TRBD1. Unmatched junction bases numbered 3, after V lost 5 bases and J lost 0 bases. The CDR3 covers 15 residues. Germline CDR1 and CDR2: SEHNR and FQNEAQ (reference sequence). CDR3 sequence reads: CASSGDSSNTGELFF. The CDR3 DNA sequence: TGTGCCAGCAGCGGGGACAGTTCGAACACCGGGGAGCTGTTTTTT.

This clonotype has a single count. The chain employs TRBV5-1 and TRBJ2-1; TRBD2 matches at 8 bases. In germline, CDR1 is SGHRS, CDR2 YFSETQ. J lost 6 bases, V lost 7 bases, and 21 bases had no gene match. CDR3 length equals 18 residues. CDR3 in DNA: TGCGCCAGCCCCTTTACCAACATTGTGGCGGGAGGACCCAATGAGCAGTTCTTC. Its translation: CASPFTNIVAGGPNEQFF.

The V gene is TRBV24-1, the J gene TRBJ2-3; 15 nucleotides match TRBD2. V dropped 2 bases and J dropped 2; count of bases not matched to a gene: 4. The germline CDR1 and CDR2 sequences are KGHDR and SFDVKD. The length of the CDR3 is 18 residues. This chain's CDR3 is CATSDSWTSGRATDTQYF. CDR3 nucleotides: TGTGCCACCAGTGATTCGTGGACTAGCGGGAGGGCCACAGATACGCAGTATTTT.